Each of the 27 T cell receptor beta chains below was sequenced from the same sample in a study of T cells in pancreatic ductal adenocarcinoma. No neoadjuvant therapy was given to the selected pancreatic ductal adenocarcinoma patients before their surgery. Generated by immunoSEQ multiplex PCR, the TCRdb table keeps only in-frame clones and is missing some. The sample includes around 94,000 clones, about 95% of them seen just once. What was sequenced was PBMCs. The origin of the receptors is a human donor with pancreatic ductal adenocarcinoma.

This clone was picked up one time. The chain is built from TRBV5-1 and TRBJ1-3, with D uncertain. V dropped 3 bases and J dropped 2 bases, with 6 bases sitting between them. CDR3 length: 13 amino acids. The V gene's germline CDR1 is SGHRS and CDR2 YFSETQ. CDR3 in DNA: TGCGCCAGCAGCTCAGGAACTGGAAACACCATATATTTT. This sequence encodes CASSSGTGNTIYF.

This clone was detected only once. The genes are TRBV2 and TRBJ1-5; D is undetermined. This CDR3 has 13 residues. Between the trimmed V and J ends, which lost 3 bases and 7 bases, there was a span of 10 bases. Looked up from germline, CDR1 is SNHLY and CDR2 is FYNNEI. CDR3 nucleotide sequence: TGTGCCAGCAGTGAGGAGGTGGGCCAGCCCCAGCATTTT. It yields the protein CASSEEVGQPQHF.

The sample holds one count of this clone. The chain joins TRBV4-3 to TRBJ1-5; D remains unclear. Per germline, CDR1 LGHNA and CDR2 YSLEER. V shed 0 bases and J shed 5 bases, with 8 bases lying between them. The CDR3 is 14 amino acids. CDR3 in DNA: TGCGCCAGCAGCCAAGACTTGTCAGATCAGCCCCAGCATTTT. Protein: CASSQDLSDQPQHF.

The chain couples TRBV7-3 to TRBJ2-7; 8 positions match TRBD2. After removal of 1 base from V and 0 bases from J, the junction contained 26 bases not matched to a gene. The CDR3 extends over 23 amino acids. CDR1 and CDR2 from the germline V gene are SGHTA and FQGTGA. The CDR3 region is CASSLMVRFRGLAGSRISYEQYF. In DNA, the CDR3 is TGTGCCAGCAGCTTAATGGTGCGGTTTCGTGGGCTAGCGGGCTCCCGTATCTCCTACGAGCAGTACTTC.

The chain is built from TRBV28 and TRBJ2-7; TRBD2 agrees at 8 bases. V trimming: 7 bases; J trimming: 5 bases; junction bases outside the gene matches: 10. The length of the CDR3 is 14 residues. Per germline, CDR1 MDHEN and CDR2 SYDVKM. The CDR3 loop reads CASNHGGEPNEQYF. Here the CDR3 DNA reads TGTGCCAGCAATCACGGGGGGGAACCCAACGAGCAGTACTTC.

This rearrangement joins TRBV27 to TRBJ1-2, with D tentatively TRBD1 (5 bases). V was shortened by 1 base and J by 8 bases, with 20 bases between the two germline ends. Germline V gene data show CDR1 as MNHEY and CDR2 as SMNVEV (reference sequence). The CDR3 length is 16 residues. This CDR3 reads CASSLFPSKAGLGYTF. CDR3 nucleotide sequence: TGTGCCAGCAGTTTATTCCCCTCGAAGGCAGGGTTGGGCTACACCTTC.

This chain links TRBV2 with TRBJ2-1; 9 nucleotides align to TRBD2. Germline lookup yields CDR1 SNHLY and CDR2 FYNNEI. The CDR3 has 13 amino acids. The junction had 6 bases not matched to a gene; V was cut back by 5 bases and J by 10 bases. CDR3 coding DNA: TGTGCCAGCAGTAGACTAGCGGTGGGAGAGCAGTTCTTC. It specifies CASSRLAVGEQFF.

This chain uses TRBV7-2 with TRBJ2-7, with TRBD2 as a possible D gene (5 bases). Germline V CDR1 and CDR2: SGHTA, FQGNSA. V lost 2 bases and J 2 bases, leaving 13 bases between the germline ends. This CDR3 has 15 residues. Here the CDR3 reads CASSLNGRDPYEQYF. DNA of the CDR3: TGTGCCAGCAGCTTAAATGGACGGGATCCCTACGAGCAGTACTTC.

V gene TRBV7-3 combines with J gene TRBJ1-2, with 8 bases lining up with TRBD1. This CDR3 is 13 amino acids long. Trimming removed 4 bases from V and 8 bases from J; junction bases left unmatched: 6. CDR1 is SGHTA, CDR2 FQGTGA, per germline. This CDR3 is CASSSRTGKGYTF. In DNA, the CDR3 is TGTGCCAGCAGCTCAAGGACAGGGAAGGGCTACACCTTC.

V is TRBV5-4 and J is TRBJ2-7; tentatively, D is TRBD2 (5 bases). Trimming cost V 4 bases and J 0 bases, with 11 bases left between them. The CDR3 runs 14 residues. Per germline, CDR1 SGHNT and CDR2 YYREEE (reference sequence). The CDR3 reads CASSRGIPSYEQYF. In DNA, the CDR3 is TGTGCCAGCAGCCGAGGGATTCCCTCCTACGAGCAGTACTTC.

This rearrangement joins TRBV5-1 to TRBJ2-1; weak D call: TRBD2 (5 bases). Germline CDR1 is SGHRS and CDR2 is YFSETQ. Trimming stripped 0 bases from V and 4 bases from J, with 17 bases between. This CDR3 comprises 17 residues. The CDR3 protein is CASSLGITRTGYNEQFF. CDR3 DNA sequence: TGCGCCAGCAGCTTGGGTATCACTAGGACGGGGTACAATGAGCAGTTCTTC.

The rearrangement uses TRBV4-2 and TRBJ1-2; tentatively, D is TRBD1 (6 bases). Germline V gene lookup returns CDR1 LGHNA and CDR2 YNFKEQ. Between the trimmed V and J ends, which lost 0 bases and 2 bases, there was a span of 10 bases. CDR3 length: 15 residues. This chain's CDR3 is CASSQERGGNYGYTF. Written as DNA, the CDR3 is TGTGCCAGCAGCCAAGAAAGGGGGGGAAACTATGGCTACACCTTC.

This rearrangement joins TRBV20-1 to TRBJ1-1; D gene uncertain. The CDR3 contains 10 residues. The V end lost 7 bases, the J end lost 3 bases, and 6 bases lay between the germline ends. Germline V lookup: CDR1 DFQATT, CDR2 SNEGSKA (reference sequence). CDR3 amino acids: CSGAHTEAFF. The CDR3 DNA is TGCAGTGGGGCCCACACTGAAGCTTTCTTT.

V usage is TRBV2 and J usage is TRBJ2-6; perhaps TRBD1 as D (6 bases). CDR3 length equals 15 residues. The germline CDR1 and CDR2 sequences are SNHLY and FYNNEI. Trimming shortened V by 5 bases and J by 3 bases, and 11 bases separated the two germline ends. In DNA, the CDR3 is TGTGCCAGCAGTATACAGGGTGGTGGGGCCAACGTCCTGACTTTC. Translating it yields CASSIQGGGANVLTF.

The chain links TRBV28 to TRBJ2-7; 8 bases align to TRBD1. The CDR3 is 14 residues long. Germline CDR1 and CDR2: MDHEN and SYDVKM. Trimming cost V 8 bases and J 4 bases; bases outside gene matches: 10. The CDR3 spells CASRKRQGLYEQYF. CDR3 nucleotide sequence: TGTGCCAGCCGAAAAAGACAGGGGTTGTACGAGCAGTACTTC.

This clone was picked up one time. Here the CDR3 reads CASSPGLAEYYEQYF. CDR3 in DNA: TGTGCCAGCAGCCCGGGACTAGCGGAGTATTACGAGCAGTACTTC. The V call is TRBV11-2, the J call TRBJ2-7; the match to TRBD2 covers 11 bases. In germline, CDR1 is SGHAT, CDR2 FQNNGV. V was clipped by 5 bases and J by 4 bases; unmatched bases: 7. This CDR3 comprises 15 residues.

This chain links TRBV14 with TRBJ1-2; D might be TRBD1 (5 bases). Trimming stripped 1 base from V and 2 bases from J, with 5 bases between. In germline, CDR1 is SGHDN, CDR2 FVKESK. The CDR3 spans 13 residues. The CDR3 protein is CASSQGGNYGYTF. The DNA for the CDR3 is TGTGCCAGCAGCCAAGGGGGCAACTATGGCTACACCTTC.

This chain uses TRBV4-1 with TRBJ2-1; D possibly corresponds to TRBD1 (6 bases). The CDR3 has 18 residues. Germline lookup yields CDR1 MGHRA and CDR2 YSYEKL. V lost 0 bases and J lost 2, with 17 bases in between. The CDR3 region is CASSQDLGAILPYNEQFF. The CDR3 nucleotides are TGCGCCAGCAGCCAAGATTTGGGGGCCATCCTCCCCTACAATGAGCAGTTCTTC.

The rearrangement uses TRBV6-1 and TRBJ2-1; no clear D. This CDR3 spans 11 amino acids. Trimming shortened V by 3 bases and J by 7 bases, and 4 bases separated the two germline ends. In germline, CDR1 is MNHNS, CDR2 SASEGT. The CDR3 coding sequence is TGTGCCAGCAGTGAGCTAAATGAGCAGTTCTTC. Encoded protein: CASSELNEQFF.

This chain uses TRBV4-1 with TRBJ2-7; D gene unclear. V lost 1 base and J 1 base, leaving 11 bases between the germline ends. Germline V gene sequence: CDR1 MGHRA, CDR2 YSYEKL. CDR3 length: 15 amino acids. CDR3 amino acids: CASSQGFSTSYEQYF. DNA for the CDR3: TGCGCCAGCAGCCAAGGGTTCTCGACATCCTACGAGCAGTACTTC.

The chain has TRBV5-1 and TRBJ1-3; unclear D gene. This CDR3 region has 15 residues. From germline, CDR1 is SGHRS and CDR2 YFSETQ. V gave up 2 bases and J gave up 0 bases, with 9 bases separating them. The CDR3 DNA follows: TGCGCCAGCAGCTTTGACGGACTCTCTGGAAACACCATATATTTT. This codes for CASSFDGLSGNTIYF.

V usage is TRBV10-2 and J usage is TRBJ2-1, with TRBD2 identical over 8 bases. The length of the CDR3 is 16 residues. CDR1 is WSHSY, CDR2 SAAADI, per germline. J lost 4 bases, V lost 2 bases, and 7 bases had no gene match. The CDR3 region has the DNA TGCGCCAGCAGTGAGCTGAGCGGGAGTGGATACAATGAGCAGTTCTTC. Protein product: CASSELSGSGYNEQFF.

The chain is built from TRBV18 and TRBJ1-1, with 7 bases matching TRBD1. The CDR3 is 15 residues long. The germline gives CDR1 KGHSH, CDR2 LQKENI. V lost 6 bases, J lost 0 bases, and 7 bases stayed unmatched. CDR3 sequence reads: CASSQDRIMNTEAFF. The CDR3 coding sequence is TGTGCCAGCTCTCAGGACAGGATTATGAACACTGAAGCTTTCTTT.

V usage is TRBV4-1 and J usage is TRBJ2-5; TRBD1 matches 8 bases. With V trimmed by 4 bases and J by 2 bases, 6 bases remained unmatched. Germline values: CDR1 MGHRA, CDR2 YSYEKL. The CDR3 has 15 residues. The CDR3 loop reads CASSRWDRLQETQYF. The CDR3 region has the DNA TGCGCCAGCAGCCGATGGGACAGGTTGCAAGAGACCCAGTACTTC.

This clone came up once. The genes are TRBV5-4 and TRBJ2-5; 8 bases match TRBD2. This CDR3 comprises 15 residues. Germline CDR1 reads SGHNT; CDR2 reads YYREEE (reference sequence). V lost 0 bases, J lost 1 base, and 2 bases stayed unmatched. DNA of the CDR3: TGTGCCAGCAGCTTGGGGCTAGCGGGCCAAGAGACCCAGTACTTC. The encoded protein is CASSLGLAGQETQYF.

The gene calls are TRBV11-2 and TRBJ2-2; D possibly corresponds to TRBD2 (5 bases). The CDR3 consists of 16 residues. Deletions cut 2 bases from V and 5 bases from J, with 15 bases between. Germline CDR1 and CDR2: SGHAT and FQNNGV. The CDR3 reads CASSLSSGINTGELFF. CDR3 sequence (DNA): TGTGCCAGCAGCTTATCAAGCGGAATAAATACCGGGGAGCTGTTTTTT.

This clone was observed a single time. The rearrangement joins TRBV4-1 to TRBJ2-7, with TRBD1 matching over 7 bases. The CDR3 contains 17 residues. V lost 0 bases and J lost 10; bases outside the gene matches: 18. In germline, CDR1 is MGHRA, CDR2 YSYEKL. The CDR3 coding sequence is TGCGCCAGCAGCCAAGAATCCTCGGGACAGCTTAATTTCTTCCAGTACTTC. This translates into CASSQESSGQLNFFQYF.